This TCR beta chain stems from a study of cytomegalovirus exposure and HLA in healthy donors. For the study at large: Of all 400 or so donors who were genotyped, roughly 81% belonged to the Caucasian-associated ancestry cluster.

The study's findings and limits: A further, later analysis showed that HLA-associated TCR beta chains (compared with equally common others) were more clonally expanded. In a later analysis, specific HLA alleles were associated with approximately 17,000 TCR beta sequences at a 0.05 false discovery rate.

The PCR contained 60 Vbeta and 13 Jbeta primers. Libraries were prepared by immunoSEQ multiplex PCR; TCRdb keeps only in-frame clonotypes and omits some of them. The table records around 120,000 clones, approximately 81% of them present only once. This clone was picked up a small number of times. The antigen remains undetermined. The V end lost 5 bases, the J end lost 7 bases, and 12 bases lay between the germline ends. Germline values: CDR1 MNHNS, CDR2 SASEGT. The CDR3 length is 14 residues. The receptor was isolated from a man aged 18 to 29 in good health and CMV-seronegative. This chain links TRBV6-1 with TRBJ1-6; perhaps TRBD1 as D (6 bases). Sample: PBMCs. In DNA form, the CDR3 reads TGTGCCAGCAGTCCAGGGGCGGTAAATTCACCCCTCCACTTT. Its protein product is CASSPGAVNSPLHF.